Presented here are 18 T cell receptor beta chains from one specimen sequenced in a study of tumor and adjacent non-tumor tissue in lung cancer. The library came from three nested PCR rounds adapted from ARM-PCR protocols. Using its own MiXCR run on the multiplex PCR reads, TCRdb lists one record per CDR3 protein. This table has 85,000 to 130,000 distinct CDR3 sequences, 65% appearing once. The template was RNA from unsorted bulk tissue. The normal lung tissue was taken more than 3 cm from the tumor edge. The sequenced sample was distant non-tumor lung tissue. These receptors all come from a man aged 30 to 45 with non-small cell lung cancer.

In this sample, this clonotype turned up a few times. The V gene is TRBV11-2, the J gene TRBJ2-1; D is unresolved. Between the trimmed V and J ends, which lost 5 bases and 9 bases, there was a span of 11 bases. Germline values: CDR1 SGHAT, CDR2 FQNNGV. The CDR3 spans 12 residues. CDR3 sequence reads: CASSPAAGEQFF. CDR3 in DNA: TGTGCCAGCAGCCCCGCAGCCGGTGAGCAGTTCTTC.

This clonotype was recorded a few times. The junction differs from germline at one of its ends, possibly a read error. The chain is built from TRBV30 and TRBJ2-3; D not certain. The CDR3 covers 13 residues. Germline assignment: CDR1 GTSNPN and CDR2 SVGIG (reference sequence). CDR3 protein: CALSGPSTDTQYF. For the CDR3, the DNA is TGTGCCTTGAGTGGGCCTAGCACAGATACGCAGTATTTT.

This clonotype was detected a few times. This chain connects TRBV24-1 to TRBJ2-5, with D hard to call. The CDR3 runs 15 residues. The germline CDR1 and CDR2 sequences are KGHDR and SFDVKD. V was clipped by 3 bases and J by 1 base, with 11 bases between them. CDR3 DNA: TGTGCCACCAGTGATCGCGTACATACCCAAGAGACCCAGTACTTC. Protein product: CATSDRVHTQETQYF.

As regards this clonotype: A read error may account for a junction end that differs from germline. The gene calls are TRBV6-2 or TRBV6-3 and TRBJ1-5; D gene uncertain. CDR1 and CDR2 (germline): MNHEY, SVGEGT. The CDR3 has 12 amino acids. The CDR3 spells CASGVTNQSQHF. The CDR3 DNA sequence: TGTGCCAGCGGGGTGACCAATCAGTCCCAGCATTTT.

The chain recombines TRBV12-3 or TRBV12-4 with TRBJ1-1, with 7 bases that match TRBD1. This CDR3 is built from 14 residues. Trimming took 4 bases from V and 5 from J; bases not matched to a gene: 7. CDR3 bases: TGTGCCAGCAGTTGGGACAGAGCAAGTACTGAAGCTTTCTTT. This encodes CASSWDRASTEAFF.

Remarks on this clonotype: One junction end does not reproduce the germline sequence, and a read error may be involved. The J gene is TRBJ2-7, the V gene TRBV12-3 or TRBV12-4; 7 bases map to TRBD2. This CDR3 contains 13 residues. The chain's CDR3 is CASTFSGDYEQYF. The CDR3 DNA reads TGTGCCAGCACCTTTTCTGGGGACTACGAGCAGTATTTC.

This clonotype was seen only a few times. Just one base apart from a much larger clone, this may be a read error. This rearrangement joins TRBV12-3 or TRBV12-4 to TRBJ1-2; D is undetermined. Trimming pared 6 bases from V and 2 bases from J, leaving 10 bases between. The CDR3 is 13 amino acids. The CDR3 sequence is CASRWIGNYGYTF. The DNA of the CDR3 is TGTGCCAGCAGATGGATAGGGAACTATGGCTACACCTTC.

As regards this clonotype: The conserved phenylalanine or tryptophan normally closing the CDR3 is absent here, so this likely arose from a read error. V usage is TRBV14 and J usage is TRBJ2-7; tentative D call: TRBD2 (5 bases). Germline-derived CDR1 and CDR2 are SGHDN and FVKESK. Trimming pared 4 bases from V and 4 bases from J, leaving 14 bases between. The CDR3 has 14 amino acids. CDR3 amino acids: CASSRGIGTYEQYI. The CDR3, as DNA: TGTGCCAGCAGCCGAGGGATAGGAACATACGAGCAGTACATC.

CDR3 sequence reads: CASTLGAEAHPQHF. The CDR3 nucleotides read TGTGCCAGCACCCTAGGGGCTGAGGCTCATCCCCAGCATTTT. This sequence joins TRBV6-2 or TRBV6-3 and TRBJ1-5; possibly TRBD1 for D (5 bases). In germline, CDR1 is MNHEY, CDR2 SVGEGT. This CDR3 spans 14 amino acids. V was trimmed by 7 bases and J by 10 bases, leaving 20 bases between them.

In regard to this clonotype: Its ends do not fully match the called genes, so a read error is possible. This chain joins TRBV11-2 and TRBJ1-1; D unclear. CDR1 and CDR2 (germline): SGHAT, FQNNGV. The CDR3 contains 15 residues. The CDR3 protein is CASSLMYRTGAEAFF. CDR3 DNA sequence: TGTGCCAGTAGCTTAATGTACCGCACCGGGGCTGAAGCTTTCTTT. Variable domain in full (rest from reference TRBV11-2 and TRBJ1-1): EAGVAQSPRYKIIEKRQSVAFWCNPISGHATLYWYQQILGQGPKLLIQFQNNGVVDDSQLPKDRFSAERLKGVDSTLKIQPAKLEDSAVYLCASSLMYRTGAEAFFGQGTRLTVV.

This clonotype was seen only once. The V and J genes are TRBV29-1 and TRBJ1-2; tentatively, D is TRBD1 (6 bases). V lost 8 bases to trimming and J lost 8 bases, with 21 bases between them. CDR3 length: 13 amino acids. Germline lookup yields CDR1 SQVTM and CDR2 ANQGSEA. CDR3 sequence (DNA): TGCAGCACCCGGAACCCCGGGGGCGGCGGCTACACCTTC. Encoded protein: CSTRNPGGGGYTF.

This clonotype showed up just once. The V and J genes are TRBV20-1 and TRBJ1-2, with TRBD1 matching over 9 bases. V lost 3 bases and J lost 7; bases outside the gene matches: 12. CDR3 length: 15 residues. The germline V gene encodes CDR1 DFQATT and CDR2 SNEGSKA (reference sequence). The CDR3 sequence: CSARGRTGENSGYTF. CDR3 coding DNA: TGCAGTGCTAGGGGTAGGACAGGGGAAAACAGTGGCTACACCTTC.

About this clonotype: Because it lacks the conserved phenylalanine or tryptophan at the end, this CDR3 is likely a read error. The genes are TRBV5-1 and TRBJ2-5, with D maybe TRBD2 (7 bases). Germline CDR1 is SGHRS and CDR2 is YFSETQ. V was trimmed by 3 bases and J by 5 bases, leaving 14 bases between them. The CDR3 is made up of 14 amino acids. CDR3 amino acids: CASSSRGQGETQYV. Written as DNA, the CDR3 is TGCGCCAGCAGCTCGCGGGGGCAAGGGGAGACCCAGTACGTC.

This clonotype was picked up a small number of times. This may arise from a read error, as a much more abundant clone is one base away. V and J are TRBV5-6 and TRBJ2-2; possible D gene TRBD2, 5 bases. Germline V gene sequence: CDR1 SGHDT, CDR2 YYEEEE. This CDR3 is 12 amino acids long. The CDR3, as DNA: TGTGCCAGCAGCTCCACCACCGGGGAGCTGCTTTTT. Amino acid sequence: CASSSTTGELLF.

This clonotype was counted ten times or more. V is TRBV12-3 or TRBV12-4 and J is TRBJ1-3; no definite D call. The CDR3 runs 16 residues. V dropped 4 bases and J dropped 0 bases, with 13 bases sitting between them. The CDR3 here is CASSSEIRISGNTIYF. The CDR3 DNA reads TGTGCCAGCAGTTCAGAAATCAGGATCTCTGGAAACACCATATATTTT.

About this clonotype itself: A much larger clonotype is one base distant, so this may be a read error. This chain joins TRBV24-1 and TRBJ2-1; TRBD1 agrees at 7 bases. Germline values: CDR1 KGHDR, CDR2 SFDVKD. This CDR3 has 13 amino acids. CDR3 sequence (DNA): TGTGTCACCGAAAGACAGGGTTTAGCTGAGCAGTTCTTC. It yields the protein CVTERQGLAEQFF.

This sequence joins TRBV20-1 and TRBJ2-7; D possibly corresponds to TRBD2 (7 bases). The germline V and J ends were trimmed by 6 bases and 10 bases, with 22 bases remaining between them. This CDR3 region has 13 residues. Looked up from germline, CDR1 is DFQATT and CDR2 is SNEGSKA (reference sequence). The CDR3 region has the DNA TGCAGTGCCAGGCGGGAGTGGGGGCCCGAACAGTACTTC. It yields the protein CSARREWGPEQYF.

Worth noting for this clonotype: A junction end diverges from the germline sequence, so it may reflect a read error. The chain carries TRBV29-1 and TRBJ2-1, with a possible D match to TRBD1 (6 bases). Germline V CDR1 and CDR2: SQVTM, ANQGSEA. This CDR3 is 13 amino acids long. CDR3 sequence: CSVEGTVDNEQLF. The CDR3 nucleotides are TGCAGCGTTGAAGGGACAGTCGATAATGAGCAGCTCTTC.